Listed here is a single TCR beta chain. Its antigen remains unidentified. Some clones are missing from TCRdb's copy, which holds only in-frame ones; the method was immunoSEQ multiplex PCR. Among about 7,900 clones listed, around 82% were seen once. Time point noted: cycle 4 day 1 (C4D1), after five to seven weeks of nivolumab. Every patient was affected by relapse after autologous stem cell transplantation, while exposure to brentuximab vedotin was not uniform. These data are taken from a study of PD-1 blockade in classical Hodgkin lymphoma. Whole-study findings and limits: For complete responders, baseline diversity was comparable to that of newly diagnosed patients. Newly diagnosed patients reportedly trailed healthy donors in baseline TCR diversity.

The CDR3 runs to 16 residues. V was cut by 4 bases and J by 2 bases, with 17 bases left in between. Germline assignment: CDR1 MGHRA and CDR2 YSYEKL. The sequence was collected from a human donor with classical Hodgkin lymphoma. The specimen comprised peripheral blood mononuclear cells (PBMCs), sampled before the fourth cycle of nivolumab. The V and J genes are TRBV4-1 and TRBJ1-1, with TRBD1 as a possible D gene (5 bases). CDR3 coding DNA: TGCGCCAGCAGCCTCGGCCGGGACGGGGTAAACACTGAAGCTTTCTTT. Amino acid sequence: CASSLGRDGVNTEAFF.